These 5 T cell receptor beta chains originate from one sample sequenced in a study of CD8 T cells in Susac syndrome. After extraction with the RNeasy kit, about 0.45 to 1 ug of the RNA was reverse transcribed using random hexamers. TCRdb redid the calling of the immunoSEQ multiplex PCR reads with MiXCR, one entry per CDR3 protein. The sample includes 53,000 or so distinct CDR3 sequences, approximately 93% of them seen just once. The sequenced sample was CD8+ T cells from PBMCs. These receptors were collected from a human donor in good health.

The chain carries TRBV4-1 and TRBJ1-2; D unclear. The V end lost 1 base, the J end lost 6 bases, and 12 bases lay between the germline ends. This CDR3 is built from 14 residues. The germline gives CDR1 MGHRA, CDR2 YSYEKL. CDR3 in amino acids: CASSQAKGNDGYTF. The CDR3 nucleotides are TGCGCCAGCAGCCAAGCCAAAGGGAACGATGGCTACACCTTC.

This chain links TRBV9 with TRBJ2-5; D assignment may be TRBD1 or TRBD2 (5 bases each). Germline lookup yields CDR1 SGDLS and CDR2 YYNGEE. The length of the CDR3 is 16 residues. Trimming removed 0 bases at V and 0 bases at J, with 12 bases between. The CDR3: CASSVAWGSYQETQYF. DNA of the CDR3: TGTGCCAGCAGCGTAGCTTGGGGGAGCTACCAAGAGACCCAGTACTTC.

This chain joins TRBV4-1 and TRBJ1-3; D ambiguous. The V end lost 8 bases, the J end lost 0 bases, and 14 bases lay between the germline ends. There are 15 residues in the CDR3. CDR1 is MGHRA and CDR2 is YSYEKL in the germline V gene. The CDR3 protein is CASGISSSSGNTIYF. Written as DNA, the CDR3 is TGCGCCAGCGGGATAAGTTCATCCTCTGGAAACACCATATATTTT.

The chain joins TRBV12-3 or TRBV12-4 to TRBJ2-7; either TRBD1 or TRBD2 may fit D (5 bases each). The CDR3 contains 15 residues. The V end was cut by 4 bases, the J end by 4 bases, with 17 bases between. The CDR3 DNA reads TGTGCCAGCAGTTCGCCGGGACCGTTCTTTTACGAGCAGTACTTC. Translating it yields CASSSPGPFFYEQYF.

V and J are TRBV5-1 and TRBJ2-3, with 7 bases fitting TRBD2. The germline V gene has CDR1 SGHRS and CDR2 YFSETQ. The V and J ends lost 3 bases and 4 bases, in that order; junction bases with no gene match: 8. The CDR3 is 15 amino acids. The CDR3 DNA follows: TGCGCCAGCAGCTACAACGCGGGAGCGCCAGATACGCAGTATTTT. It is translated as CASSYNAGAPDTQYF.